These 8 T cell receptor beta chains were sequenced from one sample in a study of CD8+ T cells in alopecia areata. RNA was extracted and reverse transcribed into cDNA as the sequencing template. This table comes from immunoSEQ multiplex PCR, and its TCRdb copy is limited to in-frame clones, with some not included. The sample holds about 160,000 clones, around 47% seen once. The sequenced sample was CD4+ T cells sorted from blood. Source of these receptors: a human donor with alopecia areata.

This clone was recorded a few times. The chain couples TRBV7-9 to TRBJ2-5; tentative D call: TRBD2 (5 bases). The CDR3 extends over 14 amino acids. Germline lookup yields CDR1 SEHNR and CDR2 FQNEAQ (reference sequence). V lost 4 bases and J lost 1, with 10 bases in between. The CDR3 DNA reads TGTGCCAGCAGCTCCCCGGGGTTCCAAGAGACCCAGTACTTC. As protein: CASSSPGFQETQYF.

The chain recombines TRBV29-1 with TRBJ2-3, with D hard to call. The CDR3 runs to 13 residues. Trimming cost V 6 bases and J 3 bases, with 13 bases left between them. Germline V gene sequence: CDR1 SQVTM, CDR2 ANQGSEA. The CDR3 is CSVSARFTDTQYF. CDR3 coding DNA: TGCAGCGTCTCCGCTCGATTTACAGATACGCAGTATTTT.

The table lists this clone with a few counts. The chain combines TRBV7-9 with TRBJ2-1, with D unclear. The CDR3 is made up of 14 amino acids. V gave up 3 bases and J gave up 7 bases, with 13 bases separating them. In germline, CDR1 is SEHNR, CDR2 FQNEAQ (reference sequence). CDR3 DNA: TGTGCCAGCAGCTTGGACGGAATCTCGAATGAGCAGTTCTTC. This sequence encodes CASSLDGISNEQFF.

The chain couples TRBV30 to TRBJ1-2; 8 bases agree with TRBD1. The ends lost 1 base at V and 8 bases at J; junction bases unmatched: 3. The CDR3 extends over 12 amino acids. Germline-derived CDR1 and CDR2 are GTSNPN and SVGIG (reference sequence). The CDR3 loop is CAWSAGGDGYTF. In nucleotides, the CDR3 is TGTGCCTGGAGTGCAGGGGGCGACGGCTACACCTTC. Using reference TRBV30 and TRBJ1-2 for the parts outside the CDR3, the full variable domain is SQTIHQWPATLVQPVGSPLSLECTVEGTSNPNLYWYRQAAGRGLQLLFYSVGIGQISSEVPQNLSASRPQDRQFILSSKKLLLSDSGFYLCAWSAGGDGYTFGSGTRLTVV.

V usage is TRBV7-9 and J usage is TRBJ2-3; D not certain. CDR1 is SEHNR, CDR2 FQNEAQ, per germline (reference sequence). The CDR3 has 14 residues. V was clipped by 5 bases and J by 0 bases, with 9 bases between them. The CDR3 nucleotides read TGTGCCAGCAGCCCTCAATCCAGCACAGATACGCAGTATTTT. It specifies CASSPQSSTDTQYF. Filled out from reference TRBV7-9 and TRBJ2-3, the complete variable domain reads DTGVSQNPRHKITKRGQNVTFRCDPISEHNRLYWYRQTLGQGPEFLTYFQNEAQLEKSRLLSDRFSAERPKGSFSTLEIQRTEQGDSAMYLCASSPQSSTDTQYFGPGTRLTVL.

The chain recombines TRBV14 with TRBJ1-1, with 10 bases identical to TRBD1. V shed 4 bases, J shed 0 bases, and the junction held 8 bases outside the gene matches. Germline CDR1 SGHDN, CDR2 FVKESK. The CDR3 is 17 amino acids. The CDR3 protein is CASSRRQGAFMNTEAFF. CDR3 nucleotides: TGTGCCAGCAGCCGACGACAGGGGGCCTTTATGAACACTGAAGCTTTCTTT.

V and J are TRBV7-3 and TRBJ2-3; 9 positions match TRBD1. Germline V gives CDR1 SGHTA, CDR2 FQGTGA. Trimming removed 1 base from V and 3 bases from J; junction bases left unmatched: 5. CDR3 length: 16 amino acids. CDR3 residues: CASSLIAGQGTDTQYF. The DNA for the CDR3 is TGTGCCAGCAGCTTAATTGCGGGACAGGGAACAGATACGCAGTATTTT.

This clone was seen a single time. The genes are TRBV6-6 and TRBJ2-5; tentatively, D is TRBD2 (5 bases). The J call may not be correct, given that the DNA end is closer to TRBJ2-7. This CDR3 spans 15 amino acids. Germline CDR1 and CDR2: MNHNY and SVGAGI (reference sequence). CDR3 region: CASSTSISGHDEQYF. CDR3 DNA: TGTGCCAGCAGTACCTCGATCAGCGGTCATGACGAGCAGTACTTC.